This entry concerns a single T cell receptor (beta chain). The data were obtained in a study of OX40 agonist ivuxolimab in advanced cancers. Study context: Cancers in dose escalation were hepatocellular, melanoma, renal cell and head and neck. Eligibility rules accepted prior anti-PD-1, anti-PD-L1 or anti-CTLA-4 therapy, and 30% to 40% had some. Patients achieving partial responses numbered three: one hepatocellular carcinoma case and two cutaneous melanoma cases.

Sampled blood was obtained at baseline, cycle 4 day 1, and cycle 7 day 1. TCRdb's copy holds only in-frame clones and misses some; the assay was immunoSEQ multiplex PCR. The sample has 55,000 to 70,000 clones; over 65% are singletons. The CDR3 is 15 amino acids. The germline V gene encodes CDR1 MDHEN and CDR2 SYDVKM. Trimming shortened V by 1 base and J by 5 bases, and 14 bases separated the two germline ends. The specimen was CD4+ or CD8+ T cells sorted from blood, collected in a trial of the OX40 agonist ivuxolimab. This receptor was obtained from an adult with an advanced solid tumor such as melanoma, head and neck, liver or kidney cancer. This chain links TRBV28 with TRBJ1-1, with D hard to call. CDR3 nucleotides: TGTGCCAGCAGTTTATATCTGGGGAGGATTACTGAAGCTTTCTTT. Protein product: CASSLYLGRITEAFF.